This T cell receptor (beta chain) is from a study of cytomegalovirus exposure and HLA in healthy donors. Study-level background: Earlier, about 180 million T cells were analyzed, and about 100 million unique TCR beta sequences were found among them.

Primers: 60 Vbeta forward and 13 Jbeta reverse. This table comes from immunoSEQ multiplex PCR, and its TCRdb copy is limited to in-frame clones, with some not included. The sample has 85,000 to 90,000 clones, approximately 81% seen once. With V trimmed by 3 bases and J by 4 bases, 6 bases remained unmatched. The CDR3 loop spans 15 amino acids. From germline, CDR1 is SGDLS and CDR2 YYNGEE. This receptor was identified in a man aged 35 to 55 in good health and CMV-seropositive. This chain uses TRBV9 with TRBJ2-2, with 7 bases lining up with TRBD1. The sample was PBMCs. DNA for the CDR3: TGTGCCAGCAGCGCTCGACAGGGAATCACCGGGGAGCTGTTTTTT. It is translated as CASSARQGITGELFF.